This is a list of T cell receptor beta chains from one sample in a study of T cell responses to AZD1222 COVID-19 vaccine. Clones were read by immunoSEQ multiplex PCR, and TCRdb kept only the in-frame ones, dropping some. In the table there are 85,000 to 110,000 clones, roughly 88% of which are singletons. Sequencing was performed on peripheral blood, taken on day 0 of AZD1222 vaccination. These receptors all come from an adult in good health. Each CDR3 is given with its conserved first and last residue. Each record gives: CDR3 length, V gene, D gene, clone size, J gene, CDR3 DNA, CDR3 protein. The D gene is left open where the match is weak. Not every row has a clone size; where given, it reads once, few, many or a size class.

15,TRBV28,TRBD1,few,TRBJ2-7,TGTGCCAGCAGTTTGGGGGGACAGGGGAAATACGAGCAGTACTTC,CASSLGGQGKYEQYF
14,TRBV10-3,TRBD1,.,TRBJ1-5,TGTGCCATCAGTCCAACAGGGGGCGGTCAGCCCCAGCATTTT,CAISPTGGGQPQHF
13,TRBV6-5,TRBD1,few,TRBJ1-1,TGTGCCAGCAGTTACACCGGGACAGGGGAAACTTTCTTT,CASSYTGTGETFF
18,TRBV7-2,.,.,TRBJ1-6,TGTGCCAGCAGCTTAGGCAGATACACAAGCTCCTATAATTCACCCCTCCACTTT,CASSLGRYTSSYNSPLHF
17,TRBV5-5,.,.,TRBJ1-4,TGTGCCAGCCACCTCCGTTACTCACAATCCGCGAGAGAAAAACTGTTTTTT,CASHLRYSQSAREKLFF
14,TRBV4-1,.,.,TRBJ2-3,TGCGCCAGCAGCCAAGTATTCCAACCAGATACGCAGTATTTT,CASSQVFQPDTQYF
13,TRBV6-5,TRBD1,.,TRBJ1-5,TGTGCCAGCAAGGGACAGGGTTTTCAGCCCCAGCATTTT,CASKGQGFQPQHF
13,TRBV19,.,.,TRBJ1-2,TGTGCCAGTAACCAGGGATTTAACTATGGCTACACCTTC,CASNQGFNYGYTF
16,TRBV6-6,TRBD1,.,TRBJ2-3,TGTGCCAGCAGTAACGGTAGACAGGGGGCGGTAGATACGCAGTATTTT,CASSNGRQGAVDTQYF
13,TRBV7-3,.,.,TRBJ2-3,TGTGCCAGCAGCGAGACTAACACAGATACGCAGTATTTT,CASSETNTDTQYF
17,TRBV9,.,.,TRBJ1-6,TGTGCCAGCAGCGTCGGACCCCGGGACCTAGGGAGATCACCCCTCCACTTT,CASSVGPRDLGRSPLHF
16,TRBV7-9,.,.,TRBJ2-3,TGTGCCAGCAGCTTAAGGAAGGGGCGCGGCACAGATACGCAGTATTTT,CASSLRKGRGTDTQYF
14,TRBV28,TRBD1,.,TRBJ1-2,TGTGCCAGCAGTTACCCCGGACAGGATGGTGGCTACACCTTC,CASSYPGQDGGYTF
12,TRBV28,.,.,TRBJ2-7,TGTGCCAGCAGCTTGGGGAACTACGAGCAGTACTTC,CASSLGNYEQYF
15,TRBV11-2,.,.,TRBJ1-2,TGTGCCAGCAGCTTAGTTCGGAAAAGGGGAGATGGCTACACCTTC,CASSLVRKRGDGYTF
14,TRBV3-1/TRBV3-2,.,.,TRBJ1-1,TGTGCCAGCAGCCAGAACACGGGGAACACTGAAGCTTTCTTT,CASSQNTGNTEAFF
14,TRBV6-5,.,.,TRBJ1-2,TGTGCCAGCAGCAGAAACAGGGTTAACTATGGCTACACCTTC,CASSRNRVNYGYTF
15,TRBV4-1,.,.,TRBJ2-7,TGCGCCAGCAGCCAAGCCGGGATGCTATCCTACGAGCAGTACTTC,CASSQAGMLSYEQYF
14,TRBV28,TRBD2,.,TRBJ2-7,TGTGCCAGCAGTTCCGGGACTAGCTCCTACGAGCAGTACTTC,CASSSGTSSYEQYF
14,TRBV6-5,.,.,TRBJ1-5,TGTGCCAGCAGTTACTTAGCTGTTAATCAGCCCCAGCATTTT,CASSYLAVNQPQHF
14,TRBV24-1,TRBD1,few,TRBJ2-5,TGTGCCACCAGTGACTCGGACAGGGAAGAGACCCAGTACTTC,CATSDSDREETQYF
15,TRBV7-9,.,.,TRBJ2-4,TGTGCCAGCAGCTCGGGGGCGGCAGGGGCGTCCATTCAGTACTTC,CASSSGAAGASIQYF
15,TRBV9,TRBD2,few,TRBJ2-3,TGTGCCAGCAGCGTAGAGTCTAGCGGGACTGATACGCAGTATTTT,CASSVESSGTDTQYF
14,TRBV9,.,.,TRBJ2-3,TGTGCCAGCAGCGTAGGGGGGACCACAGATACGCAGTATTTT,CASSVGGTTDTQYF
15,TRBV6-2/TRBV6-3,.,.,TRBJ2-2,TGTGCCAGCAGTCTTTTCGGGACTCCGGCCGGGGAGCTGTTTTTT,CASSLFGTPAGELFF
17,TRBV11-2,TRBD2,.,TRBJ2-2,TGTGCCAGCAGCTTAGCATTGACTAGCGGGAGTTCCGGGGAGCTGTTTTTT,CASSLALTSGSSGELFF
13,TRBV10-3,.,.,TRBJ2-5,TGTGCCATCACCGGCAGGGTGGGTGAGACCCAGTACTTC,CAITGRVGETQYF
18,TRBV10-3,TRBD2,.,TRBJ2-3,TGTGCCATCAGGAGCTCTGCGACTAGCGGGGGAAACACAGATACGCAGTATTTT,CAIRSSATSGGNTDTQYF
12,TRBV28,.,.,TRBJ1-6,TGTGCCAGCAGTTTAGGGGGACGGCCCCTCCACTTT,CASSLGGRPLHF
15,TRBV6-5,.,.,TRBJ1-6,TGTGCCAGCAGTTATGCGCCGGGGCCTAATTCACCCCTCCACTTT,CASSYAPGPNSPLHF
15,TRBV12-5,.,.,TRBJ1-2,TGTGCTAGTGGTTTGGTACCCGCAGGGGACTATGGCTACACCTTC,CASGLVPAGDYGYTF
19,TRBV6-1,TRBD2,.,TRBJ2-3,TGTGCCAGCAGTGACGGACTAGCGGGAGGGCCCCAAAGCACAGATACGCAGTATTTT,CASSDGLAGGPQSTDTQYF